This T cell receptor beta chain was sequenced during a study of CXCR3-negative and CXCR3-positive naive CD8 T cells. Whole-study context: The dataset comprises about 150 million TRB reads in total, with about 1.5 +/- 0.3 million reads per library. Study observations and caveats: The majority of assays used fresh PBMCs, and CXCR3 expression partially decreased after cryopreservation. TRB CDR3s of CXCR3-positive naive cells were more hydrophobic than those of CXCR3-negative naive cells. TRBV-TRBJ usage was alike in naive CXCR3-negative and CXCR3-positive cells but differed in memory cells.

Germline lookup yields CDR1 DFQATT and CDR2 SNEGSKA (reference sequence). CDR3 length: 15 amino acids. Through 5' RACE with UMI labels, the TRB cDNA libraries were prepared. Reprocessing the 5' RACE reads, TCRdb reports a single entry for every CDR3 protein and omits DNA. The listing records some 64,000 distinct CDR3 sequences. Details on this clonotype: Its matching antigen is unknown.

The sorting of each CD8+ T cell subset was done in triplicate, at more than 250,000 cells each. This receptor was taken from a human donor in good health. Some clones in this sample may be carry-over from other donors' samples. Material for sequencing was naive CXCR3+ CD8+ T cells from blood. Subset of the sample: CD45RO-CCR7+CD27+CD95- naive CD8+ T cells expressing CXCR3 (TNR3+). This chain uses TRBV20-1 with TRBJ2-7; absent DNA, TCRdb's TRBD1 call cannot be checked. CDR3 loop: CSAPSGGEDSYEQYF.